Shown below are 18 T cell receptor beta chains from a single sample sequenced in a study of CD4 T cells in relation to SARS-CoV-2 and coronaviruses. Generated by immunoSEQ multiplex PCR, the TCRdb table keeps only in-frame clones and is missing some. The table shows about 12,000 clones, with roughly three quarters occurring only once. Their antigens are not known. Before the COVID-19 pandemic, during about 2010-2018, CD4+ T cells were taken from unexposed donors. Isolation of CD4+ T cells took place after around 11 days in culture. Specimen: CD4+ T cells from PBMCs, cultured in vitro. The receptors were sampled from a human donor in good health.

This clone came up once. V gene TRBV30 combines with J gene TRBJ1-6; 7 bases are shared with TRBD1. V gave up 8 bases and J gave up 2 bases; unmatched junction bases: 6. The CDR3 runs to 14 residues. The V gene's germline CDR1 is GTSNPN and CDR2 SVGIG (reference sequence). The CDR3 DNA follows: TGTGCCGGGAAAGGGGGCCCCTATAATTCACCCCTCCACTTT. Its translation is CAGKGGPYNSPLHF.

The chain uses TRBV24-1 and TRBJ2-7, with D unclear. The germline V gene has CDR1 KGHDR and CDR2 SFDVKD. Trimming shortened V by 2 bases and J by 2 bases, and 12 bases separated the two germline ends. The CDR3 length is 15 residues. As DNA, the CDR3 is TGTGCCACCAGTGATTCAGGCACCTACCCCTACGAGCAGTACTTC. This gives the protein CATSDSGTYPYEQYF.

This chain joins TRBV30 and TRBJ1-5, with a tentative D call TRBD1 (5 bases). V lost 5 bases and J lost 6, with 20 bases in between. This CDR3 spans 15 amino acids. Per the germline V gene, CDR1 is GTSNPN and CDR2 is SVGIG (reference sequence). The CDR3: CAWAKGAQVSQPQHF. CDR3 sequence (DNA): TGTGCCTGGGCAAAAGGGGCACAGGTAAGTCAGCCCCAGCATTTT.

The V gene is TRBV6-1, the J gene TRBJ1-5, with 10 bases aligning to TRBD1. Trimming cost V 3 bases and J 5 bases; bases outside gene matches: 4. The CDR3 sequence is 15 residues long. Per the germline V gene, CDR1 is MNHNS and CDR2 is SASEGT. The CDR3 sequence is CASSDDRGPDQPQHF. The CDR3 coding sequence is TGTGCCAGCAGTGACGACAGGGGGCCTGATCAGCCCCAGCATTTT.

The V and J genes are TRBV19 and TRBJ2-7, with 13 bases matching TRBD2. Looked up from germline, CDR1 is LNHDA and CDR2 is SQIVND (reference sequence). V was pared by 6 bases and J by 6 bases, with 5 bases of the junction left unmatched. This CDR3 contains 14 residues. The DNA for the CDR3 is TGTGCCAGTAGCCGACTAGCGGGAGGTCCCGAGCAGTACTTC. Its translation is CASSRLAGGPEQYF.

The genes are TRBV7-2 and TRBJ2-3, with 8 bases that match TRBD2. CDR1 SGHTA and CDR2 FQGNSA come from the germline V gene. CDR3 length: 15 amino acids. Trimming cost V 0 bases and J 3 bases; bases outside gene matches: 2. CDR3 in amino acids: CASSLASGITDTQYF. The CDR3 DNA reads TGTGCCAGCAGCTTAGCTAGCGGGATTACAGATACGCAGTATTTT.

J is TRBJ2-7 and V is TRBV11-2; 7 bases are shared with TRBD2. The CDR3 is made up of 13 amino acids. CDR1 is SGHAT and CDR2 is FQNNGV in the germline V gene. Trimming removed 1 base from V and 9 bases from J; junction bases left unmatched: 6. CDR3 loop: CASSLGRGGGQYF. CDR3 nucleotide sequence: TGTGCCAGCAGCTTAGGCCGAGGCGGGGGGCAGTACTTC.

V usage is TRBV14 and J usage is TRBJ2-2, with 8 bases fitting TRBD1. This CDR3 has 14 amino acids. Trimming cost V 4 bases and J 9 bases; bases outside gene matches: 7. CDR1 is SGHDN, CDR2 FVKESK, per germline. CDR3 sequence reads: CASSPRQGSRELFF. The CDR3 region has the DNA TGTGCCAGCAGCCCCAGACAGGGGAGTAGGGAGCTGTTTTTT.

The J gene is TRBJ2-1, the V gene TRBV3-1 (or the pseudogene TRBV3-2); D perhaps matches TRBD1 (6 bases). V lost 2 bases to trimming and J lost 9 bases, with 20 bases between them. This CDR3 contains 16 residues. CDR1 LGHDT and CDR2 YNNKEL come from the germline V gene (reference sequence). This CDR3 is CASSQRGSGWSGEQFF. CDR3 coding DNA: TGTGCCAGCAGCCAAAGGGGGTCAGGGTGGAGCGGTGAGCAGTTCTTC.

The genes are TRBV6-4 and TRBJ2-1; no clear D. V shed 7 bases and J shed 0 bases, with 13 bases lying between them. Germline V CDR1 and CDR2: MRHNA, SNTAGT. The CDR3 runs to 15 residues. CDR3 sequence reads: CASTWTASSYNEQFF. The CDR3 DNA reads TGTGCCAGCACCTGGACGGCAAGCTCCTACAATGAGCAGTTCTTC.

The chain combines TRBV25-1 with TRBJ2-1; 10 nucleotides match TRBD2. With 2 bases clipped from V and 8 bases from J, the junction kept 6 bases outside the gene matches. Germline-derived CDR1 and CDR2 are MGHDK and SYGVNS. This CDR3 is built from 15 residues. DNA of the CDR3: TGTGCCAGCAGTGAACTAGCGGGAGTGTTCGATGAGCAGTTCTTC. Encoded protein: CASSELAGVFDEQFF.

The chain combines TRBV11-1 with TRBJ1-4; D not resolved. The V and J ends lost 8 bases and 7 bases respectively, with 17 bases between them. Germline assignment: CDR1 SGHAT and CDR2 FQDESV (reference sequence). This CDR3 comprises 14 residues. The CDR3 bases are TGTGCCAGCGGACGAAGCAGAGGTGGTGAAAAACTGTTTTTT. It codes for CASGRSRGGEKLFF.

The chain couples TRBV30 to TRBJ1-3; TRBD1 is a possible D gene (5 bases). Germline V CDR1 and CDR2: GTSNPN, SVGIG (reference sequence). V lost 4 bases and J lost 4, with 8 bases in between. This CDR3 comprises 12 residues. Here the CDR3 DNA reads TGTGCCTGGACCTCAGGGGGAAACACCATATATTTT. Translated: CAWTSGGNTIYF. Supplemented by reference TRBV30 and TRBJ1-3, the full variable domain reads SQTIHQWPATLVQPVGSPLSLECTVEGTSNPNLYWYRQAAGRGLQLLFYSVGIGQISSEVPQNLSASRPQDRQFILSSKKLLLSDSGFYLCAWTSGGNTIYFGEGSWLTVV.

The V gene is TRBV10-2, the J gene TRBJ2-7, with D perhaps TRBD2 (5 bases). Germline values: CDR1 WSHSY, CDR2 SAAADI. The CDR3 is 12 residues long. V was clipped by 10 bases and J by 3 bases, with 13 bases between them. CDR3 coding DNA: TGCGCCACAAGGGCTGGGAGCTACGAGCAGTACTTC. Translation gives CATRAGSYEQYF.

The chain links TRBV2 to TRBJ2-1; 14 nucleotides agree with TRBD2. Germline CDR1 SNHLY, CDR2 FYNNEI. This CDR3 spans 16 amino acids. Unmatched junction bases numbered 6, after V lost 4 bases and J lost 7 bases. CDR3 DNA: TGTGCCAGCAGTGGGGCGACTAGCGGGGGGGGTAATGAGCAGTTCTTC. It encodes CASSGATSGGGNEQFF.

The chain has TRBV12-5 and TRBJ2-1, with D possibly matching TRBD1 (6 bases). Between the trimmed V and J ends, which lost 3 bases and 6 bases, there was a span of 18 bases. CDR1 LGHNT and CDR2 FRNRAP come from the germline V gene. The CDR3 has 16 residues. CDR3 sequence reads: CASGFKQGSTGNEQFF. CDR3 sequence (DNA): TGTGCTAGTGGTTTCAAACAGGGCTCCACCGGCAATGAGCAGTTCTTC.

This rearrangement joins TRBV4-2 to TRBJ2-1, with 8 bases that match TRBD1. Germline lookup yields CDR1 LGHNA and CDR2 YNFKEQ. CDR3 length equals 18 residues. Trimming removed 4 bases from V and 6 bases from J; junction bases left unmatched: 17. The CDR3 loop reads CASSRGSSDRALFNEQFF. The CDR3, as DNA: TGTGCCAGCAGCCGAGGGTCATCGGACAGGGCGTTATTCAATGAGCAGTTCTTC.

The CDR3 is CASSSTPGQGPNQPQHF. CDR3 bases: TGTGCCAGTAGTTCGACACCGGGACAGGGACCAAATCAGCCCCAGCATTTT. The chain carries TRBV19 and TRBJ1-5; 9 bases fit TRBD1. J gave up 4 bases and V 5 bases, and 12 bases lay outside the gene matches. This CDR3 is built from 17 residues. Germline CDR1 LNHDA, CDR2 SQIVND (reference sequence).